This T cell receptor beta chain is from a study of T cell responses to AZD1222 COVID-19 vaccine. The study, taken as a whole, reports: Dominant at 160-218 and 743-854, vaccine-associated CD4 TCRs also spanned spike. Breadth and depth of Spike-specific TCRs rose after two AZD1222 doses. Possibly, clonal diversity was underestimated; donors were largely white British and included more females. Reportedly, close to half of spike-specific TCRs are directed against unmutated variant regions.

Turning to this clone: The antigen is undetermined.

Sequenced by immunoSEQ multiplex PCR; TCRdb stores in-frame clones only, minus some. The data contain about 180,000 clones, 88% of them singletons. The CDR3 covers 14 residues. The V end was cut by 5 bases, the J end by 6 bases, with 18 bases between. Germline CDR1 reads SGHTS; CDR2 reads YDEGEE. Sequenced material: peripheral blood, taken 28 days after the second AZD1222 dose. The chain employs TRBV5-8 and TRBJ2-7; D unclear. The clonotype comes from an adult who received the AZD1222 COVID-19 vaccine. CDR3 DNA sequence: TGTGCCAGCAGGGATCGCGGCTCCTTCTCCGAGCAGTACTTC. This sequence encodes CASRDRGSFSEQYF. Looking up the rest from reference TRBV5-8 and TRBJ2-7 gives the full variable domain: EAGVTQSPTHLIKTRGQQATLRCSPISGHTSVYWYQQALGLGLQFLLWYDEGEERNRGNFPPRFSGRQFPNYSSELNVNALELEDSALYLCASRDRGSFSEQYFGPGTRLTVT.